This T cell receptor beta chain was obtained from a study of blood T cell repertoires in COVID-19. This clone occurred once. Authors' methods: Reference gene primers were amplified, and this amplification served to estimate nucleated cell counts. Generated by immunoSEQ multiplex PCR, the TCRdb table keeps only in-frame clones and is missing some. V and J calls and clone size are those listed in that table; D and trimming were worked out from the DNA. The sample consists of roughly 69,000 clones, about nine tenths of them appearing once. This CDR3 comprises 15 residues. The V gene's germline CDR1 is MNHEY and CDR2 SVGAGI. V lost 0 bases to trimming and J lost 5 bases; unmatched junction nucleotides: 4.

The clonotype comes from a man in his forties or fifties with active COVID-19. Input material: peripheral blood. The chain employs TRBV6-5 and TRBJ1-2; 9 bases map to TRBD1. DNA of the CDR3: TGTGCCAGCAGTTACTCGGGACAGGGCTATTATGGCTACACCTTC. Its protein is CASSYSGQGYYGYTF.